This TCR beta chain was identified in a study of blood T cells in healthy people across ages. Using a J-beta primer mix together with a sample-barcoded 5' primer, a second PCR was run for about 6 to 11 cycles. MiXCR was run by TCRdb on the 5' RACE reads, yielding one entry per CDR3 protein. The data show over a million distinct CDR3 sequences, 20% to 25% seen once. Germline V lookup: CDR1 MNHEY, CDR2 SMNVEV (reference sequence). This CDR3 has 15 amino acids. This clonotype was recorded a few times. What it binds is not known. An end of the junction differs from the germline gene, which may be a read error. Study-wide findings and caveats: CMV status of donors was unknown, possibly confounding expanded clonotype changes. The study regarded diversity estimates from one million T cells as underestimates.

These data were likewise used in another study, on T cells of mothers and their children. Turning to that study: Second-PCR amplification with M1S added sample barcodes and 2-4 random nucleotides.

The sequenced sample consisted of blood. The chain joins TRBV27 to TRBJ2-7; tentative D call: TRBD1 (6 bases). The clonotype comes from a girl aged 2 to 10 in good health. CDR3 coding DNA: TGTGCCGGCAGTCACAACATCCAGACAGGCTACGAGCAGTACTTC. This translates into CAGSHNIQTGYEQYF.